This T cell receptor beta chain is from a study of identical twins. Everyone who gave samples was a healthy Caucasian. MiXCR, applied by TCRdb to the 5' RACE reads, yields one record per CDR3 protein. The repertoire holds 200,000 to 250,000 distinct CDR3 sequences, with roughly 7% as singletons. With 8 bases removed from V and 6 bases from J, the gap between germline ends came to 15 bases. The CDR3 is 13 residues long. Germline V gives CDR1 ENHRY, CDR2 SYGVKD. The same data also went into a second study, on yellow fever vaccine responses in identical twins. According to that study: After vaccination, twins' T cell response reportedly seemed partly convergent, partly personalized.

The sample comprised memory (CD45RO+) T cells sorted from blood. The rearrangement uses TRBV10-3 and TRBJ2-3; D possibly corresponds to TRBD1 (5 bases). The TCR originated in a woman younger than 30 in good health. CDR3 sequence: CAIREGAWDTQYF. The CDR3 DNA reads as TGTGCCATCCGAGAAGGGGCATGGGATACGCAGTATTTT.